The source of this T cell receptor (beta chain) is a study of blood T cell repertoires in COVID-19. Whole-study context: Samples taken during acute and convalescent COVID-19 were collected in the United States, Italy and Spain.

CDR1 MNHNS and CDR2 SASEGT come from the germline V gene. V gave up 0 bases and J gave up 2 bases; unmatched junction bases: 6. There are 19 residues in the CDR3. Method: immunoSEQ multiplex PCR; TCRdb's copy keeps in-frame clones and lacks some. The repertoire has about 160,000 clones, over 60% of them found once; the top ten carry around 8.1%. Material: peripheral blood. This chain joins TRBV6-1 and TRBJ2-3; TRBD2 matches 15 bases. The sequence was collected from a man aged 60-69 years with acute or convalescent COVID-19. In DNA form, the CDR3 reads TGTGCCAGCAGTGAAGCGGGGACTAGCGGGGGGAACCCCACAGATACGCAGTATTTT. Translated, it gives CASSEAGTSGGNPTDTQYF.